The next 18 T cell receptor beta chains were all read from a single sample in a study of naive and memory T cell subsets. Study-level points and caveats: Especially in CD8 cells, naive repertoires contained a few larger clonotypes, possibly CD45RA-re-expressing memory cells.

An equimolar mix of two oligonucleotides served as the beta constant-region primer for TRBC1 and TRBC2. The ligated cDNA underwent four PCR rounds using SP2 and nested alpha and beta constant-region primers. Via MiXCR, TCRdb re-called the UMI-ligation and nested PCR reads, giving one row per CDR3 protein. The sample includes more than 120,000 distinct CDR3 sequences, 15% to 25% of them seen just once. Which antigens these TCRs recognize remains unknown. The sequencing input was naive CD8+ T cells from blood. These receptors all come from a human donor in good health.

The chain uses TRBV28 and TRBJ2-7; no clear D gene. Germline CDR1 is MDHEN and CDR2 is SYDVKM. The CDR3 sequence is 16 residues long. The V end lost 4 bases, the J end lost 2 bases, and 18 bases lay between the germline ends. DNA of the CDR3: TGTGCCAGCAGTTCGTACCGATTAGGAGATGCCTACGAGCAGTACTTC. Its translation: CASSSYRLGDAYEQYF.

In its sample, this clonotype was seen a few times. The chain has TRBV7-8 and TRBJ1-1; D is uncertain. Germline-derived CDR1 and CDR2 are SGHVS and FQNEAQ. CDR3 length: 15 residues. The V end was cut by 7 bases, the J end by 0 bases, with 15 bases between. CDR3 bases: TGTGCCAGCATCAGCCGACAAAACATGAACACTGAAGCTTTCTTT. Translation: CASISRQNMNTEAFF.

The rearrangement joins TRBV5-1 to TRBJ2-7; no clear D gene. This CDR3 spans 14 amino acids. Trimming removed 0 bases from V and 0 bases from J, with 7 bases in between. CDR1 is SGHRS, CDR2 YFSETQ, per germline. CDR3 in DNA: TGCGCCAGCAGCTTGGGGGAAACCTCCTACGAGCAGTACTTC. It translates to CASSLGETSYEQYF.

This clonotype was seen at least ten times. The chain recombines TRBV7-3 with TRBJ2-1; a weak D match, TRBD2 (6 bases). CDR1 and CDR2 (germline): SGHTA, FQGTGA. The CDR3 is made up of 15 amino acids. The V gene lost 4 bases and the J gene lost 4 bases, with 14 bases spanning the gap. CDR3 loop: CASSSLAGRYNEQFF. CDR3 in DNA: TGTGCCAGCAGCTCTCTGGCGGGAAGGTACAATGAGCAGTTCTTC. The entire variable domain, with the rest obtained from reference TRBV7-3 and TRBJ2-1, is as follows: GAGVSQTPSNKVTEKGKYVELRCDPISGHTALYWYRQSLGQGPEFLIYFQGTGAADDSGLPNDRFFAVRPEGSVSTLKIQRTERGDSAVYLCASSSLAGRYNEQFFGPGTRLTVL.

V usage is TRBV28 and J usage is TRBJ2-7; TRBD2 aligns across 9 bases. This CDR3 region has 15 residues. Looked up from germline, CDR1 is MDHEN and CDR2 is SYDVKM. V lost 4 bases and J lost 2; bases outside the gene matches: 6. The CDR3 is CASSSVAGETYEQYF. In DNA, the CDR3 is TGTGCCAGCAGTTCCGTAGCGGGGGAGACCTACGAGCAGTACTTC. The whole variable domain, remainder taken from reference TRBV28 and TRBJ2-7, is DVKVTQSSRYLVKRTGEKVFLECVQDMDHENMFWYRQDPGLGLRLIYFSYDVKMKEKGDIPEGYSVSREKKERFSLILESASTNQTSMYLCASSSVAGETYEQYFGPGTRLTVT.

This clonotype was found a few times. CDR3: CASLGQNYGYTF. CDR3 bases: TGTGCCAGCCTCGGACAGAACTATGGCTACACCTTC. The chain employs TRBV28 and TRBJ1-2; the D gene is possibly TRBD1 (6 bases). CDR1 and CDR2 from the germline V gene are MDHEN and SYDVKM. The CDR3 spans 12 residues. The V end lost 8 bases, the J end lost 2 bases, and 9 bases lay between the germline ends.

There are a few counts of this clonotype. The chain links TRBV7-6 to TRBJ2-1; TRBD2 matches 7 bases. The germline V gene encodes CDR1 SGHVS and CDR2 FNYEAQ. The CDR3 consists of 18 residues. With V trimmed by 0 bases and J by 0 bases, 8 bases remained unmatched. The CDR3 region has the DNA TGTGCCAGCAGCTTAGCGCATCGGGGGGATAACTCCTACAATGAGCAGTTCTTC. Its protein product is CASSLAHRGDNSYNEQFF. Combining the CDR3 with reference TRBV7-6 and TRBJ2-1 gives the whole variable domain GAGVSQSPRYKVTKRGQDVALRCDPISGHVSLYWYRQALGQGPEFLTYFNYEAQQDKSGLPNDRFSAERPEGSISTLTIQRTEQRDSAMYRCASSLAHRGDNSYNEQFFGPGTRLTVL.

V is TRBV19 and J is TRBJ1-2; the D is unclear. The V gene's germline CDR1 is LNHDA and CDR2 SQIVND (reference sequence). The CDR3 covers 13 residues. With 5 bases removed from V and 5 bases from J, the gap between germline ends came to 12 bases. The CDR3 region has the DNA TGTGCCAGTAGTGCATCGGTCGCGTATGGCTACACCTTC. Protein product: CASSASVAYGYTF.

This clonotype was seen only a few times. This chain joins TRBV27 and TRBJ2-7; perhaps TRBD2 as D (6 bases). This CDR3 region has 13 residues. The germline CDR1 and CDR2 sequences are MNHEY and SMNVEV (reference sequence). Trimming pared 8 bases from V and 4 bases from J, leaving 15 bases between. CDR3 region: CASGGDSGYEQYF. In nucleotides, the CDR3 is TGTGCCAGCGGAGGGGATTCTGGGTACGAGCAGTACTTC.

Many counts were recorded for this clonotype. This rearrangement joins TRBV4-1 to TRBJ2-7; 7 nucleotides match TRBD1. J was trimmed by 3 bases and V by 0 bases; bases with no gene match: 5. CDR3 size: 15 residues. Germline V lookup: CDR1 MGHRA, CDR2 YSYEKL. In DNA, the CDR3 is TGCGCCAGCAGCCAAGACGAGGGACAGAGCTACGAGCAGTACTTC. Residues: CASSQDEGQSYEQYF.

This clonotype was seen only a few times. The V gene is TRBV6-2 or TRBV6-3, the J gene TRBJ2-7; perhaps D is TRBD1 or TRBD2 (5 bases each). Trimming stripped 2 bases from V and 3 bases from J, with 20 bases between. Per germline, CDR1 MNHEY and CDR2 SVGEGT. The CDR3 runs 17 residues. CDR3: CASSYEFYRDAFYEQYF. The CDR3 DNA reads TGTGCCAGCAGTTACGAGTTCTATCGGGACGCCTTCTACGAGCAGTACTTC.

The CDR3 region has the DNA TGTGCCACCAGTGATTTAGCACATAGCTCCTACAATGAGCAGTTCTTC. Amino acid sequence: CATSDLAHSSYNEQFF. V and J are TRBV24-1 and TRBJ2-1, with no clear D. Between the trimmed V and J ends, which lost 1 base and 0 bases, there was a span of 9 bases. This CDR3 has 16 amino acids. The germline V gene encodes CDR1 KGHDR and CDR2 SFDVKD.

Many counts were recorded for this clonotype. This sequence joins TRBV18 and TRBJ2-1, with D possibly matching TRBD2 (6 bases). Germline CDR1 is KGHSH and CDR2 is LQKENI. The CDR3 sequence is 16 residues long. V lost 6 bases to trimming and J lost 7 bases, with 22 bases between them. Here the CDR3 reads CASSPRRDSAGNEQFF. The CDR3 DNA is TGTGCCAGCTCTCCGAGGAGGGACTCGGCGGGGAATGAGCAGTTCTTC.

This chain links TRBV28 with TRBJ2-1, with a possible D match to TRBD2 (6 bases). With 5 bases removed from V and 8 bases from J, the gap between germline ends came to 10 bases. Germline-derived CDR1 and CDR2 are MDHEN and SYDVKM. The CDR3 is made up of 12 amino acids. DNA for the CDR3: TGTGCCAGCAGTGGACTATTTCATGAGCAGTTCTTC. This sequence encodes CASSGLFHEQFF.

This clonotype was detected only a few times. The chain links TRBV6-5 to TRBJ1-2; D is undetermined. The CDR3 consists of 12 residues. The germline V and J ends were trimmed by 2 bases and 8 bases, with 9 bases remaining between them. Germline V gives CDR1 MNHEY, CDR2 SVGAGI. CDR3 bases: TGTGCCAGCAGTTACGCGGGTGACGGCTACACCTTC. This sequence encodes CASSYAGDGYTF.

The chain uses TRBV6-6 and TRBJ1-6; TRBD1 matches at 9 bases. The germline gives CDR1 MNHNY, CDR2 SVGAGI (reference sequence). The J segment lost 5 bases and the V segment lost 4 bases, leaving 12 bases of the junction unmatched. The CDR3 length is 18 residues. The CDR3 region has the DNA TGTGCCAGCAGTTCCTACCTTGGTGGACAGGGGAATAATTCACCCCTCCACTTT. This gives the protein CASSSYLGGQGNNSPLHF.

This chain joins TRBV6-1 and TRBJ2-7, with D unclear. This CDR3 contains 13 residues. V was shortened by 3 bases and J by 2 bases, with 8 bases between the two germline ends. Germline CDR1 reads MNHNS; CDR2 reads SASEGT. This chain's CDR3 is CASSDSGAYEQYF. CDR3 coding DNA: TGTGCCAGCAGTGACAGTGGAGCCTACGAGCAGTACTTC.

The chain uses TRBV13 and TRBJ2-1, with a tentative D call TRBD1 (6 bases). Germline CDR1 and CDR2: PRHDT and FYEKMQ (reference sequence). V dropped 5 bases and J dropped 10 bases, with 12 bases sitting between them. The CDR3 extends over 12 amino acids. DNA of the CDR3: TGTGCCAGCAGCCAAGGGACAAAGGAGCAGTTCTTC. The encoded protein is CASSQGTKEQFF.